Ten or more counts support the clone carrying this T cell receptor beta chain. This CDR3 has 15 amino acids. Germline CDR1 is MDHEN and CDR2 is SYDVKM. Trimming cost V 7 bases and J 0 bases, with 10 bases left between them. This record belongs to a study of molecular identifiers for immune sequencing clone quantification. TCRdb recomputed calls from the PCR reads with MiXCR, one row per CDR3 protein. Of around 480,000 distinct CDR3 sequences in the sample, 20% to 25% were seen once. The chain employs TRBV28 and TRBJ1-6; the D is unclear. The sequence was collected from a human donor in good health. Some libraries in this study had Jurkat cell RNA spiked in. The material sequenced was naive CD8+ T cells from blood, with Jurkat cell RNA spiked in. As to subset: FACS-sorted CD8+CD4-CCR7+CD45RA+ naive T cells. For the CDR3, the DNA is TGTGCCAGCAACCTCAGGAGCTCCTATAATTCACCCCTCCACTTT. It specifies CASNLRSSYNSPLHF.